Sequencing of this T cell receptor beta chain was carried out in a study of T and B cells in COVID-19 patients. Points from the study as a whole: Blood from mildly ill patients while symptomatic, and early samples from severe cases, were scarce. The recovered cohort had approximately 2,000 exclusive TCR clusters, including 31 low generation probability clusters. Patients with COVID-19 reportedly showed strongly skewed T cell receptor beta variable and joining gene usage.

The germline gives CDR1 LNHNV, CDR2 YYDKDF (reference sequence). With 3 bases removed from V and 1 base from J, the gap between germline ends came to 11 bases. CDR3 size: 15 residues. This clonotype is medium-sized in the sample. The antigen remains undetermined. Multiplex PCR with BIOMED2 TRB-A/B primer pools amplified TRB rearrangements. TCRdb independently ran MiXCR on the multiplex PCR reads; one entry per CDR3 protein. The data show 4,000 to 6,000 distinct CDR3 sequences, about 20% seen once. From blood, about 240-550 ng of genomic DNA served as TRB template. The chain recombines TRBV15 with TRBJ2-3, with D maybe TRBD2 (6 bases). This TCR derives from a human donor who had recovered from COVID-19. Sequencing used blood. In DNA, the CDR3 is TGTGCCACCAGCAGCTTTGCTAGCGGCACAGATACGCAGTATTTT. This encodes CATSSFASGTDTQYF. Complete variable domain (other parts from reference TRBV15 and TRBJ2-3): DAMVIQNPRYQVTQFGKPVTLSCSQTLNHNVMYWYQQKSSQAPKLLFHYYDKDFNNEADTPDNFQSRRPNTSFCFLDIRSPGLGDTAMYLCATSSFASGTDTQYFGPGTRLTVL.